These 8 T cell receptor beta chains were sequenced from one sample in a study of OX40 agonist ivuxolimab in advanced cancers. The table came from immunoSEQ multiplex PCR; TCRdb's copy has only in-frame clones and leaves some out. The table includes about 73,000 clones, 84% detected once. The sequencing used CD4+ or CD8+ T cells sorted from blood, collected in a trial of the OX40 agonist ivuxolimab. The receptors derive from an adult with an advanced solid tumor such as melanoma, head and neck, liver or kidney cancer.

This clone was found once. This sequence joins TRBV28 and TRBJ2-6, with D perhaps matching TRBD2 (7 bases). CDR1 and CDR2 from the germline V gene are MDHEN and SYDVKM. This CDR3 contains 17 residues. Deletions cut 4 bases from V and 1 base from J, with 14 bases between. Here the CDR3 reads CASSSPRGASGANVLTF. The CDR3 DNA reads as TGTGCCAGCAGTTCCCCTCGGGGGGCATCTGGGGCCAACGTCCTGACTTTC.

The CDR3 bases are TGTGCCAGCAGCCCCGGTCGACCCTATGGCTACACCTTC. Its translation: CASSPGRPYGYTF. J is TRBJ1-2 and V is TRBV7-3, with no clear D. Per germline, CDR1 SGHTA and CDR2 FQGTGA. This CDR3 is 13 amino acids long. With 5 bases removed from V and 4 bases from J, the gap between germline ends came to 11 bases.

The V gene is TRBV11-3, the J gene TRBJ1-2, with 9 bases fitting TRBD1. The CDR3 loop spans 12 amino acids. The V segment lost 10 bases and the J segment 3 bases; nucleotides outside the gene matches: 3. Germline V gene sequence: CDR1 SGHNT, CDR2 YENEEA. CDR3 DNA sequence: TGTGCCACTCGGGACAGGGACTATGGCTACACCTTC. This sequence encodes CATRDRDYGYTF.

This rearrangement joins TRBV5-4 to TRBJ2-7, with 9 bases identical to TRBD2. Looked up from germline, CDR1 is SGHNT and CDR2 is YYREEE (reference sequence). CDR3 length: 13 amino acids. Unmatched junction bases numbered 2, after V lost 4 bases and J lost 3 bases. The CDR3 nucleotides are TGTGCCAGCAGCCGGACTAGCGACTACGAGCAGTACTTC. Translated: CASSRTSDYEQYF.

The chain couples TRBV7-3 to TRBJ2-2; D not certain. The germline gives CDR1 SGHTA, CDR2 FQGTGA. Deletions cut 5 bases from V and 6 bases from J, with 7 bases between. There are 12 residues in the CDR3. The CDR3 DNA follows: TGTGCCAGCAGCCCCTGGGCCGGGGAGCTGTTTTTT. This translates into CASSPWAGELFF.

This chain joins TRBV7-9 and TRBJ1-1, with D perhaps TRBD1 (6 bases). The germline V gene has CDR1 SEHNR and CDR2 FQNEAQ (reference sequence). The CDR3 consists of 14 residues. V was trimmed by 2 bases and J by 5 bases, leaving 12 bases between them. The CDR3 region has the DNA TGTGCCAGCAGCTTAAGCAGGGGAGATACTGAAGCTTTCTTT. Amino acids: CASSLSRGDTEAFF.

V is TRBV4-3 and J is TRBJ1-3; 9 nucleotides line up with TRBD1. Trimming at V came to 0 bases and at J to 3 bases, leaving 3 bases not matched to a gene. The CDR3 extends over 16 amino acids. Germline-derived CDR1 and CDR2 are LGHNA and YSLEER. The CDR3 is CASSQDPGQGGNTIYF. The CDR3 DNA is TGCGCCAGCAGCCAAGATCCGGGACAGGGTGGAAACACCATATATTTT.

The V gene is TRBV5-6, the J gene TRBJ1-5; 7 nucleotides match TRBD1. With V trimmed by 2 bases and J by 6 bases, 5 bases remained unmatched. The CDR3 consists of 14 residues. Germline CDR1 is SGHDT and CDR2 is YYEEEE. CDR3 sequence (DNA): TGTGCCAGCAGCTTCCGACAGGGCGCTCAGCCCCAGCATTTT. It translates to CASSFRQGAQPQHF.